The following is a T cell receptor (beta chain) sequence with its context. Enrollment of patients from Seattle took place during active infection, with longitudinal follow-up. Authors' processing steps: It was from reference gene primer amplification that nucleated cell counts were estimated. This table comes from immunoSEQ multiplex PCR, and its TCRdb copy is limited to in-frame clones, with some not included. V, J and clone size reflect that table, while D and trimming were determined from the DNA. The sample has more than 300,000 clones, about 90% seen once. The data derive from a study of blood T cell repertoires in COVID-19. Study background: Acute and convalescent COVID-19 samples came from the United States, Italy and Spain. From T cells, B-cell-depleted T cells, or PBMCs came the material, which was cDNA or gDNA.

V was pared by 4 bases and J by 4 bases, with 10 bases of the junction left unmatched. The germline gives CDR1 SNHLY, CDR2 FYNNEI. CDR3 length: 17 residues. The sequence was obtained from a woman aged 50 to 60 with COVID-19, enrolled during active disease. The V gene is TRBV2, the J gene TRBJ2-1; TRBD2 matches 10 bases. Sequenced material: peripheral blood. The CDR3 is CASSGATSGMVYNEQFF. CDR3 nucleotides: TGTGCCAGCAGTGGGGCAACTAGCGGGATGGTATACAATGAGCAGTTCTTC.